The 25 T cell receptor beta chains below were found in one sample sequenced in a study of Graves' ophthalmopathy and Graves' hyperthyroidism. Researchers took RNA transcripts and amplified TCR beta CDR3 regions from them. The authors performed first-round RT-PCR with HTBI primers and then a second-round multiplex PCR. One entry per CDR3 protein, called by TCRdb with MiXCR from the multiplex PCR reads. The sample lists about 700,000 distinct CDR3 sequences; about 38% were seen once. Sequenced input: peripheral blood. These TCRs come from an adult man with Graves' ophthalmopathy.

This clonotype has more than one count but fewer than ten. The V gene is TRBV9, the J gene TRBJ1-1; D is undetermined. V lost 3 bases and J lost 1, with 16 bases in between. CDR1 and CDR2 from the germline V gene are SGDLS and YYNGEE. The CDR3 loop spans 16 amino acids. The CDR3 nucleotides read TGTGCCAGCAGCGACCCTCCGGGAAACCCGAACACTGAAGCTTTCTTT. Protein: CASSDPPGNPNTEAFF.

V gene TRBV5-1 combines with J gene TRBJ2-5, with unresolved D. Germline-derived CDR1 and CDR2 are SGHRS and YFSETQ. The germline V and J ends were trimmed by 2 bases and 9 bases, with 14 bases remaining between them. This CDR3 spans 13 amino acids. Here the CDR3 DNA reads TGCGCCAGCAGCTTAATGGGAAATCAGCCCCAGTACTTC. This sequence encodes CASSLMGNQPQYF.

At least ten counts were recorded for this clonotype. This chain connects TRBV12-3 or TRBV12-4 to TRBJ2-5; perhaps TRBD1 as D (5 bases). The V end lost 6 bases, the J end lost 1 base, and 15 bases lay between the germline ends. The CDR3 covers 15 residues. CDR3 region: CASSPSRQTQETQYF. The CDR3, as DNA: TGTGCCAGCAGCCCCAGCCGACAGACCCAAGAGACCCAGTACTTC.

Worth noting for this clonotype: This may be a read error: a much more frequent sequence differs by one nucleotide. This rearrangement joins TRBV19 to TRBJ1-4, with TRBD1 identical over 8 bases. Germline V gives CDR1 LNHDA, CDR2 SQIVND (reference sequence). There are 15 residues in the CDR3. The CDR3 loop reads CVSRGTGATNEKLFF. CDR3 DNA: TGTGTCAGTAGGGGGACAGGAGCAACTAATGAAAAACTGTTTTTT.

The chain carries TRBV19 and TRBJ2-2, with 12 nucleotides matching TRBD2. Germline assignment: CDR1 LNHDA and CDR2 SQIVND (reference sequence). The CDR3 totals 17 residues. V lost 5 bases to trimming and J lost 3 bases; unmatched junction nucleotides: 7. The CDR3 region has the DNA TGTGCCAGTAGTCCTTGGACTAGCGGGGCCCACACCGGGGAGCTGTTTTTT. It codes for CASSPWTSGAHTGELFF.

This clonotype was recorded once. This chain uses TRBV10-3 with TRBJ1-2; 10 nucleotides line up with TRBD1. Per the germline V gene, CDR1 is ENHRY and CDR2 is SYGVKD. The length of the CDR3 is 13 residues. J was trimmed by 2 bases and V by 11 bases; bases with no gene match: 5. The CDR3 DNA reads as TGTGCCGCAGAGGGACAGGGGAACTATGGCTACACCTTC. It is translated as CAAEGQGNYGYTF.

This clonotype was detected ten times or more. This chain uses TRBV12-3 or TRBV12-4 with TRBJ1-6, with D perhaps matching TRBD1 (5 bases). CDR3 size: 16 residues. Trimming cost V 5 bases and J 8 bases, with 19 bases left between them. As DNA, the CDR3 is TGTGCCAGCAGTCCCTCGAGAGGGAGGGGAGATTCACCCCTCCACTTT. Its translation is CASSPSRGRGDSPLHF.

V and J are TRBV2 and TRBJ2-3; D remains unclear. Germline CDR1 reads SNHLY; CDR2 reads FYNNEI. Trimming removed 8 bases at V and 2 bases at J, with 8 bases between. The CDR3 is 12 residues long. This chain's CDR3 is CASGENTDTQYF. The CDR3 DNA reads TGTGCCAGCGGGGAAAACACAGATACGCAGTATTTT.

A remark on this clonotype: This may stem from a read error, because a much larger clone lies one nucleotide away. V usage is TRBV7-4 and J usage is TRBJ2-2, with D tentatively TRBD1 (5 bases). Germline V gene data show CDR1 as SGHVT and CDR2 as SQSDAQ. The CDR3 is 13 residues long. The CDR3 DNA reads as TGTGTCAGCAGCCCCTTACAGGCCGGGGAGCTGTTTTTT. This sequence encodes CVSSPLQAGELFF.

This clonotype was seen ten or more times. The V gene is TRBV19, the J gene TRBJ2-7; D is perhaps TRBD1 (7 bases). The CDR3 covers 13 residues. Germline V gene sequence: CDR1 LNHDA, CDR2 SQIVND (reference sequence). V was trimmed by 5 bases and J by 5 bases, leaving 13 bases between them. The CDR3 coding sequence is TGTGCCAGTAGTGCGGGACAGAGGGACGAGCAGTACTTC. This encodes CASSAGQRDEQYF.

The chain recombines TRBV11-2 with TRBJ2-2, with D uncertain. In germline, CDR1 is SGHAT, CDR2 FQNNGV. CDR3 size: 15 residues. V was pared by 5 bases and J by 0 bases, with 10 bases between. In DNA, the CDR3 is TGTGCCAGCAGCCCCTGGAAATCGAACACCGGGGAGCTGTTTTTT. Amino acid sequence: CASSPWKSNTGELFF.

Of note for this clonotype: The junction departs from the called germline gene at one end, perhaps through a read error. The chain couples TRBV20-1 to TRBJ2-6; either TRBD1 or TRBD2 may supply D (5 bases each). CDR1 is DFQATT and CDR2 is SNEGSKA in the germline V gene (reference sequence). The CDR3 totals 15 residues. The CDR3 here is CSARDPSDGAYVLTF. CDR3 nucleotides: TGCAGTGCTAGAGACCCCTCGGACGGGGCCTACGTCCTGACTTTC.

This clonotype has only a few counts. A much larger clone lies a single base off, so this may be a read error. This rearrangement joins TRBV10-3 to TRBJ2-7, with 7 positions matching TRBD2. Germline V lookup: CDR1 ENHRY, CDR2 SYGVKD. The CDR3 length is 14 residues. CDR3 DNA: TGTGCCACCCAGGGCGGGGGTGGCGAGTACGGGCAGTACTTC. Amino acids: CATQGGGGEYGQYF.

The sample holds many counts of this clonotype. This sequence joins TRBV6-1 and TRBJ1-2; 8 nucleotides line up with TRBD1. Germline CDR1 and CDR2: MNHNS and SASEGT. The CDR3 has 12 amino acids. Trimming removed 10 bases from V and 7 bases from J; junction bases left unmatched: 8. CDR3 region: CATKGTGGGYTF. The CDR3 region has the DNA TGTGCCACCAAGGGGACAGGCGGTGGCTACACCTTC.

This clonotype was detected ten times or more. This chain joins TRBV2 and TRBJ1-1, with D possibly matching TRBD1 (5 bases). In germline, CDR1 is SNHLY, CDR2 FYNNEI. Trimming left V 7 bases short and J 0 bases short, with 12 bases between. CDR3 length: 14 amino acids. The CDR3 sequence: CASKVGQLNTEAFF. The CDR3 bases are TGTGCCAGCAAGGTAGGACAATTGAACACTGAAGCTTTCTTT. Filled out from reference TRBV2 and TRBJ1-1, the complete variable domain reads EPEVTQTPSHQVTQMGQEVILRCVPISNHLYFYWYRQILGQKVEFLVSFYNNEISEKSEIFDDQFSVERPDGSNFTLKIRSTKLEDSAMYFCASKVGQLNTEAFFGQGTRLTVV.

As for this clonotype: This may stem from a read error, because a much larger clone lies one nucleotide away. The genes are TRBV2 and TRBJ1-1; weak D call: TRBD1 (5 bases). This CDR3 is 16 amino acids long. Germline assignment: CDR1 SNHLY and CDR2 FYNNEI. V dropped 6 bases and J dropped 3 bases, with 20 bases sitting between them. In DNA form, the CDR3 reads TGTGCCAGCAGGGATGCTGGGACGGTCATGGACACTGAAGCTTTCTTT. It yields the protein CASRDAGTVMDTEAFF.

The rearrangement uses TRBV5-5 and TRBJ2-5; D remains unclear. The V end was cut by 5 bases, the J end by 5 bases, with 16 bases between. Germline values: CDR1 SGHKS, CDR2 YYEKEE (reference sequence). This CDR3 region has 14 residues. CDR3 protein: CASRSLSTRETQYF. The CDR3 coding sequence is TGTGCCAGCAGATCTCTTTCAACAAGGGAGACCCAGTACTTC.

In its sample, this clonotype was seen many times. This chain uses TRBV3-1 with TRBJ2-5; maybe TRBD1 (6 bases). V was trimmed by 6 bases and J by 5 bases, leaving 13 bases between them. The CDR3 is 13 residues long. The germline V gene encodes CDR1 LGHDT and CDR2 YNNKEL (reference sequence). The chain's CDR3 is CASSSGTRETQYF. Written as DNA, the CDR3 is TGTGCCAGCAGTTCCGGGACACGGGAGACCCAGTACTTC.

As to this clonotype: This may be a read error: a much more frequent sequence differs by one nucleotide. The V gene is TRBV6-6, the J gene TRBJ1-3, with a weak D call TRBD1 (5 bases). The CDR3 runs to 15 residues. From germline, CDR1 is MNHNY and CDR2 SVGAGI (reference sequence). CDR3 DNA: TGTGCCATCAGTGGGTTGGGGGGCTCTGGAAACACCATATATTTT. This encodes CAISGLGGSGNTIYF.

This chain joins TRBV5-1 and TRBJ2-5, with 11 bases lining up with TRBD2. Unmatched junction bases numbered 3, after V lost 5 bases and J lost 3 bases. CDR1 and CDR2 (germline): SGHRS, YFSETQ. The CDR3 is 14 amino acids. The CDR3 DNA sequence: TGCGCCAGCAGAACTAGCGGGAGTGAAGAGACCCAGTACTTC. It specifies CASRTSGSEETQYF.

The J gene is TRBJ1-5, the V gene TRBV6-6; 9 bases are a match to TRBD1. Per the germline V gene, CDR1 is MNHNY and CDR2 is SVGAGI (reference sequence). CDR3 length equals 16 residues. Trimming at V came to 0 bases and at J to 7 bases, leaving 7 bases not matched to a gene. The chain's CDR3 is CASSYSIGQGMQPQHF. CDR3 sequence (DNA): TGTGCCAGCAGTTACTCGATTGGACAGGGGATGCAGCCCCAGCATTTT.

V is TRBV2 and J is TRBJ2-7; D remains unclear. The germline V gene has CDR1 SNHLY and CDR2 FYNNEI. V shed 5 bases and J shed 3 bases, with 14 bases lying between them. This CDR3 is built from 14 residues. The CDR3 DNA is TGTGCCAGCAGTCCACATGGACCTGACTACGAGCAGTACTTC. Protein product: CASSPHGPDYEQYF.

This clonotype showed up many times. The chain employs TRBV12-3 or TRBV12-4 and TRBJ1-5; D unresolved. The CDR3 is 16 amino acids. Trimming removed 2 bases at V and 2 bases at J, with 13 bases between. CDR3: CASSLHFSQGNQPQHF. The CDR3 bases are TGTGCCAGCAGTTTACATTTCAGTCAGGGCAATCAGCCCCAGCATTTT.

The table lists this clonotype with a few counts. The chain employs TRBV7-9 and TRBJ1-5, with 8 bases aligning to TRBD1. V was clipped by 5 bases and J by 0 bases; unmatched bases: 9. There are 17 residues in the CDR3. CDR1 is SEHNR and CDR2 is FQNEAQ in the germline V gene (reference sequence). The CDR3 here is CASSQLETGDSNQPQHF. CDR3 DNA: TGTGCCAGCAGCCAGCTCGAGACAGGGGATAGCAATCAGCCCCAGCATTTT. Together with reference TRBV7-9 and TRBJ1-5, the CDR3 gives the full variable domain: DTGVSQNPRHKITKRGQNVTFRCDPISEHNRLYWYRQTLGQGPEFLTYFQNEAQLEKSRLLSDRFSAERPKGSFSTLEIQRTEQGDSAMYLCASSQLETGDSNQPQHFGDGTRLSIL.

This chain links TRBV7-9 with TRBJ2-7, with 9 bases lining up with TRBD1. Germline trimming cut 5 bases from V and 5 bases from J; bases unmatched to any gene: 13. This CDR3 region has 16 residues. Looked up from germline, CDR1 is SEHNR and CDR2 is FQNEAQ (reference sequence). The CDR3 protein is CASSPTLGTGLNEQYF. In DNA form, the CDR3 reads TGTGCCAGCAGCCCGACCCTCGGGACAGGGTTGAACGAGCAGTACTTC.